This TCR beta chain was found in a study of blood T cells in healthy people across ages. It was with a sample-barcoded 5' primer and a J-beta primer mix that a second PCR of roughly 7 to 11 cycles was run. TCRdb independently ran MiXCR on the 5' RACE reads; one entry per CDR3 protein. The repertoire holds about 1.4 million distinct CDR3 sequences, with approximately 59% as singletons. Study-level findings and limits: PBMCs went unsorted, and a conclusive naive versus antigen-experienced comparison was therefore prevented. In the absence of known donor CMV status, changes in expanded clonotypes were possibly confounded. Observed TCR beta diversity per million T cells went down as age went up. This fall followed a roughly linear course with age.

On this clonotype itself: Its specificity is unknown.

Sequenced: blood. This sequence was found in a young man in good health.

CDR3 in DNA: TGTGCCAGCAGTTACTATTTGGCGGCGACTGAAAAACTGTTTTTT. It yields the protein CASSYYLAATEKLFF. The rearrangement joins TRBV6-5 to TRBJ1-4, with D unresolved. CDR1 and CDR2 from the germline V gene are MNHEY and SVGAGI. V was pared by 1 base and J by 7 bases, with 13 bases between. The CDR3 is 15 amino acids.